This T cell receptor beta chain was captured by sequencing in a study of blood T cell repertoires in COVID-19. Sequencing was performed with immunoSEQ multiplex PCR; in TCRdb, only in-frame clones are kept and a portion is missing. The sample records about 130,000 clones, approximately 87% being singletons. This CDR3 region has 11 residues. Per germline, CDR1 SNHLY and CDR2 FYNNEI. Deletions cut 7 bases from V and 7 bases from J, with 10 bases between. The receptor comes from a man aged 70 or older with active COVID-19. The source material was peripheral blood. The chain recombines TRBV2 with TRBJ1-1; possible D gene TRBD1, 6 bases. DNA for the CDR3: TGTGCCAGCATACAGGGCAGTGAAGCTTTCTTT. Its protein is CASIQGSEAFF.